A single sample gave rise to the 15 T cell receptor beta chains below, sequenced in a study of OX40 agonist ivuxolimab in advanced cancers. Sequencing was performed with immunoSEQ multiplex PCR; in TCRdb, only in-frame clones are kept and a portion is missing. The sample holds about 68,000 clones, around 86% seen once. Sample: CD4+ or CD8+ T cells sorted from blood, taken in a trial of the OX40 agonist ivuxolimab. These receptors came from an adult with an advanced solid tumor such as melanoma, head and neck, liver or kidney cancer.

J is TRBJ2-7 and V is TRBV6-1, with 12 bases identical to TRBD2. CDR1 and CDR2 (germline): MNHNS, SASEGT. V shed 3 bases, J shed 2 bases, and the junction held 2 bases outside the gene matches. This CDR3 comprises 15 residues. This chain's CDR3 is CASSESSGRAYEQYF. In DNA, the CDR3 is TGTGCCAGCAGTGAGTCTAGCGGGAGGGCCTACGAGCAGTACTTC.

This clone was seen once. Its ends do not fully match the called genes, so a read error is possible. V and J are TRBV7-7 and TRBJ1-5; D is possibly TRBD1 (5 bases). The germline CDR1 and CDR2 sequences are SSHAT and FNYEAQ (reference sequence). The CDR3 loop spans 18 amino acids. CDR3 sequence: CASSSPDPGTDGNQPQHF. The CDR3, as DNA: TGTGCTAGCAGCTCCCCCGACCCCGGGACCGACGGCAATCAGCCCCAGCATTTT.

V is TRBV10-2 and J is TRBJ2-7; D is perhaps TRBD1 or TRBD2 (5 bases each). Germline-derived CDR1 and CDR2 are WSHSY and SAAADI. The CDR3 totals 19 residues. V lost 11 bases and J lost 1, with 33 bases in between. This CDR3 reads CAVHPGSGSEDTVSYEQYF. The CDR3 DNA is TGCGCCGTGCACCCCGGAAGTGGGAGCGAGGACACAGTTTCCTACGAGCAGTACTTC.

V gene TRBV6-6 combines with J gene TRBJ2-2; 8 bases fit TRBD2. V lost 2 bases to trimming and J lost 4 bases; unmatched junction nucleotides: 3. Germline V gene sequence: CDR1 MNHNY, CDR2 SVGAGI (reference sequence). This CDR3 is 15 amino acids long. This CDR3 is CASSYGAGVTGELFF. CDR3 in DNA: TGTGCCAGCAGTTACGGAGCGGGAGTCACCGGGGAGCTGTTTTTT.

The CDR3 reads CASSLSGGEQFF. The CDR3 bases are TGCGCCAGCAGCTTAAGCGGTGGCGAGCAGTTCTTC. The V gene is TRBV5-1, the J gene TRBJ2-1; possible D gene TRBD2, 5 bases. Germline CDR1 and CDR2: SGHRS and YFSETQ. Deletions cut 2 bases from V and 10 bases from J, with 10 bases between. The CDR3 has 12 residues.

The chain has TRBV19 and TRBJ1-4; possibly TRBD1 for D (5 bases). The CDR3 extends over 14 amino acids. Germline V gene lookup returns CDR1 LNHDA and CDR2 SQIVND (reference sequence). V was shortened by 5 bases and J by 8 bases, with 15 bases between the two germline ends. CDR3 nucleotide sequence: TGTGCCAGTAGTGACGGGGGGACCTCCGAAAAACTGTTTTTT. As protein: CASSDGGTSEKLFF.

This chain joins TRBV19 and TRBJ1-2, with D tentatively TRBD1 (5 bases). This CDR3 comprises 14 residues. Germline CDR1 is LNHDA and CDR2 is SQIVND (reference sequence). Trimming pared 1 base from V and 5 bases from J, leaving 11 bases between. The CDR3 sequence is CASSIAAGYYGYTF. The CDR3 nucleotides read TGTGCCAGTAGTATAGCGGCAGGGTATTATGGCTACACCTTC.

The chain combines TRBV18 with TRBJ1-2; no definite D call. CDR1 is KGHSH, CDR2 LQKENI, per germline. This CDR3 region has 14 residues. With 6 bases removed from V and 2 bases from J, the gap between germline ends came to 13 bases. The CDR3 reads CASSAGNKNYGYTF. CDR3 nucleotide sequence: TGTGCCAGCTCCGCCGGGAACAAGAACTATGGCTACACCTTC.

The CDR3 sequence is CASSVEAFF. The CDR3 DNA follows: TGTGCCAGCAGTGTTGAAGCTTTCTTT. The chain couples TRBV6-4 to TRBJ1-1, with D unresolved. V was clipped by 4 bases and J by 7 bases, with 1 base between them. Germline V gene lookup returns CDR1 MRHNA and CDR2 SNTAGT. The CDR3 contains 9 residues.

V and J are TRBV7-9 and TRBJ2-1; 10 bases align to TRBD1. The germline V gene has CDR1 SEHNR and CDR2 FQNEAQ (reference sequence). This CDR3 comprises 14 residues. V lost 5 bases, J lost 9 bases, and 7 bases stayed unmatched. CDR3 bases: TGTGCCAGCAGCCGCCGACAGGGGGCCGGTGAGCAGTTCTTC. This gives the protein CASSRRQGAGEQFF. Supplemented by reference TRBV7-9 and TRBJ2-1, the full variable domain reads DTGVSQNPRHKITKRGQNVTFRCDPISEHNRLYWYRQTLGQGPEFLTYFQNEAQLEKSRLLSDRFSAERPKGSFSTLEIQRTEQGDSAMYLCASSRRQGAGEQFFGPGTRLTVL.

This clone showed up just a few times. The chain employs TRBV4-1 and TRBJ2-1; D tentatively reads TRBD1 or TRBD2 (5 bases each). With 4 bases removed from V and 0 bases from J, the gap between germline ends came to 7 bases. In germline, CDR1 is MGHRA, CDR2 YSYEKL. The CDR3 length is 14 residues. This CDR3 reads CASSPGPSYNEQFF. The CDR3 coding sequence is TGCGCCAGCAGCCCGGGACCCTCCTACAATGAGCAGTTCTTC.

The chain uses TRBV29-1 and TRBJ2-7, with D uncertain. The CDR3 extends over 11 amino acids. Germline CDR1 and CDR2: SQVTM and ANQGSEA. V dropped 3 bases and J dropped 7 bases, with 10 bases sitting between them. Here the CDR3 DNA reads TGCAGCGTTGATAGCCCGGATGAGCAGTACTTC. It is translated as CSVDSPDEQYF.

The CDR3 loop reads CASSLPGGRVYEQYF. The DNA of the CDR3 is TGTGCCAGCAGTTTACCTGGGGGAAGGGTCTACGAGCAGTACTTC. The rearrangement joins TRBV28 to TRBJ2-7; D assignment may be TRBD1 or TRBD2 (5 bases each). The germline V and J ends were trimmed by 2 bases and 3 bases, with 14 bases remaining between them. The V gene's germline CDR1 is MDHEN and CDR2 SYDVKM. This CDR3 has 15 amino acids.

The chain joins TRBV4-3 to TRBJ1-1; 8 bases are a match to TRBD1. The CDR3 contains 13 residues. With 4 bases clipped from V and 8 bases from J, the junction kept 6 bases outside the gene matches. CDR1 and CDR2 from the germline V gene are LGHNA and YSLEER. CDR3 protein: CASSRQGNTEAFF. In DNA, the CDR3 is TGCGCCAGCAGCCGACAGGGGAATACGGAAGCTTTCTTT.

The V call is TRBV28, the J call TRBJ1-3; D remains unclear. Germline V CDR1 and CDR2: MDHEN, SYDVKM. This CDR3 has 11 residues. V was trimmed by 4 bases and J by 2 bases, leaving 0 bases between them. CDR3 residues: CASSSGNTIYF. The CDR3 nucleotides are TGTGCCAGCAGTTCTGGAAACACCATATATTTT.